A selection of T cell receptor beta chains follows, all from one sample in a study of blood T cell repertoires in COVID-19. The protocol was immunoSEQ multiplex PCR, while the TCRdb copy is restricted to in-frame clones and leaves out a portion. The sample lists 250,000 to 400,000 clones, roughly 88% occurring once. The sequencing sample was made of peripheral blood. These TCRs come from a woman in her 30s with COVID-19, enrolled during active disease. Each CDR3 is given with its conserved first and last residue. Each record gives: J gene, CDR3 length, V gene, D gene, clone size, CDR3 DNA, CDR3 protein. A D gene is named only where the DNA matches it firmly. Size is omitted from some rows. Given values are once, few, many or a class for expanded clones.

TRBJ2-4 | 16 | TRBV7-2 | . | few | TGTGCCAGCAGCCAGGGGTTGGTGGAGACACAAAACATTCAGTACTTC | CASSQGLVETQNIQYF
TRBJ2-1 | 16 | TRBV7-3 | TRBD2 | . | TGTGCCAGCAGCCCTCAGGGCGGGGGAACCCCCAATGAGCAGTTCTTC | CASSPQGGGTPNEQFF
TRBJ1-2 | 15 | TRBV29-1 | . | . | TGCAGCGTGGACCAGGGGCCAGACGTTAACTATGGCTACACCTTC | CSVDQGPDVNYGYTF
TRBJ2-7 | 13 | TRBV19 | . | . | TGTGCCAGTAGTTCTGGCAGGGGCTACGAGCAGTACTTC | CASSSGRGYEQYF
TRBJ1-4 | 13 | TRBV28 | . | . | TGTGCCAGCAATGGCGGGGTGGGTGAAAAACTGTTTTTT | CASNGGVGEKLFF
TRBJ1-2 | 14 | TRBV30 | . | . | TGTGCCTGGACCCGGACAGCTATGGGCTATGGCTACACCTTC | CAWTRTAMGYGYTF
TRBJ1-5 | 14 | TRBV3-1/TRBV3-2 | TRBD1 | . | TGTGCCAGCAGCGTCGGACAGGGCGGTCAGCCCCAGCATTTT | CASSVGQGGQPQHF
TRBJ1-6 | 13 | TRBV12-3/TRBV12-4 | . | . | TGTGCCAGCAGTTCGGGGGGGGATTCACCCCTCCACTTT | CASSSGGDSPLHF
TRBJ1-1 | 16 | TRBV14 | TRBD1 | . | TGTGCCAGCAGCCCCTGGACAGGGGAGGAGGCTACTGAAGCTTTCTTT | CASSPWTGEEATEAFF
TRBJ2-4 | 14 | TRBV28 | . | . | TGTGCCAGCAGAACTACAGGGCGACTAAACATTCAGTACTTC | CASRTTGRLNIQYF
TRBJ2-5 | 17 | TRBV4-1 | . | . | TGCGCCAGCAGCCAAGATAATTTCGACAGTTACCAAGAGACCCAGTACTTC | CASSQDNFDSYQETQYF
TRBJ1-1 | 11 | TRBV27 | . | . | TGTGCCAGCGTAGGGGTGGGTGAAGCTTTCTTT | CASVGVGEAFF
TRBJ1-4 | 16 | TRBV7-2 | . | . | TGTGCCAGCAGCCCGCAGGTGGGCACAACTAATGAAAAACTGTTTTTT | CASSPQVGTTNEKLFF
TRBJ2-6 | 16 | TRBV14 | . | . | TGTGCCAGCAGCCAGCGGGCAGGCTCTGGGGCCAACGTCCTGACTTTC | CASSQRAGSGANVLTF
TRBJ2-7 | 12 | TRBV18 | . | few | TGTGCCAGCTCACCACGAGGCTACGAGCAGTACTTC | CASSPRGYEQYF
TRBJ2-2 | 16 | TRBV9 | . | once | TGTGCCAGCAGCCTTCATGCCGGGACTCGGACCGGGGAGCTGTTTTTT | CASSLHAGTRTGELFF
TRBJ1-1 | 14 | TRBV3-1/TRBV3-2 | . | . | TGTGCCAGCAGCCCCAGAGGGTCGAACACTGAAGCTTTCTTT | CASSPRGSNTEAFF
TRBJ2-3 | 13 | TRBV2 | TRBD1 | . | TGTGCCAGCAGTGAACAGGGGGCAGATACGCAGTATTTT | CASSEQGADTQYF
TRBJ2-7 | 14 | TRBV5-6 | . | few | TGTGCCAGCAGCTTGAAACCAGGGCCCTACGAGCAGTACTTC | CASSLKPGPYEQYF
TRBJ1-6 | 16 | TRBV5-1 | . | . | TGCGCCAGCAGCTCTACAGGGCTCTCCTATAATTCACCCCTCCACTTT | CASSSTGLSYNSPLHF
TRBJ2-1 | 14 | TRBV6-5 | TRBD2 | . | TGTGCCAGCTCGGGACTAGAGGCGTACAATGAGCAGTTCTTC | CASSGLEAYNEQFF
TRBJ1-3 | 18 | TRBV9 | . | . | TGTGCCAGCGCGTATTCGCGGGGGGATCTCTTCTCTGGAAACACCATATATTTT | CASAYSRGDLFSGNTIYF
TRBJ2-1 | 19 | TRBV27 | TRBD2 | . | TGTGCCAGCAGTTTCTCGGGACTAGCGGGGGGAAGCTCCTACAATGAGCAGTTCTTC | CASSFSGLAGGSSYNEQFF
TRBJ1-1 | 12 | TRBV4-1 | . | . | TGCGCCAGCAGCCACCGAAGTAACGGGGCTTTCTTT | CASSHRSNGAFF
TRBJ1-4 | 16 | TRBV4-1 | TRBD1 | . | TGCGCCAGCAGCCGTTCGCCAGGGGGCGCGTGGGAAAAACTGTTTTTT | CASSRSPGGAWEKLFF
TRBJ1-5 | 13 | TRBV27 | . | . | TGTGCCAGCAGTTTAACAGGGAATCAGCCCCAGCATTTT | CASSLTGNQPQHF
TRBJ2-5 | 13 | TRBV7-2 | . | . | TGTGCCAGCAGCTTTAATAGTATGAAGACCCAGTACTTC | CASSFNSMKTQYF
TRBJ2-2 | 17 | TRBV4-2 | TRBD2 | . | TGTGCCAGCAGCCAAGCGAAATCTAGCGGGGGGACCGGGGAGCTGTTTTTT | CASSQAKSSGGTGELFF
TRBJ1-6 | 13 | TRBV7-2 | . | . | TGTGCCAGCAGCTTCCAGTTTGATTCACCCCTCCACTTT | CASSFQFDSPLHF
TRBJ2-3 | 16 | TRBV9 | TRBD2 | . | TGTGCCAGCAGCGTAGACACTAGCGGGGGCACAGATACGCAGTATTTT | CASSVDTSGGTDTQYF
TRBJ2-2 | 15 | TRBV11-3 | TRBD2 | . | TGTGCCAGCAGCTCCGGGGGGGCTTACACCGGGGAGCTGTTTTTT | CASSSGGAYTGELFF
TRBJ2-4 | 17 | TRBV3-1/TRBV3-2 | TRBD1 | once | TGTGCCAGCAGCCAGGTCCAGGGACAGGGGAAGGAAAACATTCAGTACTTC | CASSQVQGQGKENIQYF
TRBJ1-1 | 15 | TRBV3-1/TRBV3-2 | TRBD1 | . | TGTGCCAGCAGCCACCACGACAGGGCGGGCACTGAAGCTTTCTTT | CASSHHDRAGTEAFF
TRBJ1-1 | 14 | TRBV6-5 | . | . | TGTGCCAGCAGTTACCGGGGGGCGCGAACTGAAGCTTTCTTT | CASSYRGARTEAFF
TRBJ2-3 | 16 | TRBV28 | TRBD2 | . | TGTGCCAGCAGTTCCTTAGCGGGGGCCCCCCCAGATACGCAGTATTTT | CASSSLAGAPPDTQYF
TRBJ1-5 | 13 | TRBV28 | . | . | TGTGCCAGCAATTTACAGGTCAATCAGCCCCAGCATTTT | CASNLQVNQPQHF
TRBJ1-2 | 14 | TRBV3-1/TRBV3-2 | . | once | TGTGCCAGCAGCCAAGATCTAGGTCTTTATGGCTACACCTTC | CASSQDLGLYGYTF
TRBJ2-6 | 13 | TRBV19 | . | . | TGTGCCAGTAGGAGGGTTGGGGCCAACGTCCTGACTTTC | CASRRVGANVLTF
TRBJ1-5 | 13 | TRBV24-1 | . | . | TGTGCCACCAGTGGGGGGCCCAATCAGCCCCAGCATTTT | CATSGGPNQPQHF
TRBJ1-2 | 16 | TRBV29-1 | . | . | TGCAGCGTTGGGACGCGGTCTGCAGGGGAGGGCTATGGCTACACCTTC | CSVGTRSAGEGYGYTF
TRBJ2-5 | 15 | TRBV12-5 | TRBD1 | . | TGTGCTAGTGGTTTGGTGGACAGGCCACAAGAGACCCAGTACTTC | CASGLVDRPQETQYF
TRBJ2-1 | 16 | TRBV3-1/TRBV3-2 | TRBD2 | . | TGTGCCAGCAGCCATGCCGGGACTACAAGCCGCAATGAGCAGTTCTTC | CASSHAGTTSRNEQFF
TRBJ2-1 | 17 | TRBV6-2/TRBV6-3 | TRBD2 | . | TGTGCCAGCAGTTACTCCCCGGAGGGGACTAGTTCCCATGAGCAGTTCTTC | CASSYSPEGTSSHEQFF
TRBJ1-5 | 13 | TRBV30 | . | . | TGTGCCTGGAGTTCTGATAGGGGGCAGCCCCAGCATTTT | CAWSSDRGQPQHF
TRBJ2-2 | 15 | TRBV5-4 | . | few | TGTGCCAGCAGCTTGATCGGGGGGAACACCGGGGAGCTGTTTTTT | CASSLIGGNTGELFF
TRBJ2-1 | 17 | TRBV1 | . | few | TGCACCAGCAGCCAAGATGGACTAGCGGGGGGCATAGATGAGCAGTTCTTC | CTSSQDGLAGGIDEQFF
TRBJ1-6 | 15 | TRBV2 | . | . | TGTGCCAGCAGGGAGGACCGGACCAGTAATTCACCCCTCCACTTT | CASREDRTSNSPLHF
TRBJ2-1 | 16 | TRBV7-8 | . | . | TGTGCCAGCAGCTTAGTCTACGGGGGGCCGTACAATGAGCAGTTCTTC | CASSLVYGGPYNEQFF
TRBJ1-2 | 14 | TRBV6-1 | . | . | TGTGCCAGCAGTGAAGCCAGGGGCCCATATGGCTACACCTTC | CASSEARGPYGYTF
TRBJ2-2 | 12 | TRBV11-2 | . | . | TGTGCCAGCAGGTCCGGGTTGAGGGAGCTGTTTTTT | CASRSGLRELFF
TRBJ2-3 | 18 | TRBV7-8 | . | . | TGTGCCAGCAGCCCCCGGAGGGTGGGGGGACTTTTCACAGATACGCAGTATTTT | CASSPRRVGGLFTDTQYF
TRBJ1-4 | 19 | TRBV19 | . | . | TGTGCCAGTAGCCCCCGGCGCCCAGGGCTCTTTCCAACTAATGAAAAACTGTTTTTT | CASSPRRPGLFPTNEKLFF
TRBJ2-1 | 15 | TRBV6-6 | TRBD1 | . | TGTGCCAGCAGTTACACGGGACAGGGAAGGAGTATAGAGTTCTTC | CASSYTGQGRSIEFF
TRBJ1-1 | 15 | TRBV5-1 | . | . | TGCGCCAGCAGCTTGGATATCCGGGGGAACACTGAAGCTTTCTTT | CASSLDIRGNTEAFF
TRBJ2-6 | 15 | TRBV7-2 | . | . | TGTGCCAGCAGCTTAGTCTTCTCTGGGGCCAACGTCCTGACTTTC | CASSLVFSGANVLTF
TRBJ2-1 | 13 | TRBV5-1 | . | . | TGCGCCAGCAGCCCCCTGGGGGCCGGTGAGCAGTTCTTC | CASSPLGAGEQFF
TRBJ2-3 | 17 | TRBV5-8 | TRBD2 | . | TGTGCCAGCAGCTTGGGAGGTCTAGCGGGGGTAACAGATACGCAGTATTTT | CASSLGGLAGVTDTQYF